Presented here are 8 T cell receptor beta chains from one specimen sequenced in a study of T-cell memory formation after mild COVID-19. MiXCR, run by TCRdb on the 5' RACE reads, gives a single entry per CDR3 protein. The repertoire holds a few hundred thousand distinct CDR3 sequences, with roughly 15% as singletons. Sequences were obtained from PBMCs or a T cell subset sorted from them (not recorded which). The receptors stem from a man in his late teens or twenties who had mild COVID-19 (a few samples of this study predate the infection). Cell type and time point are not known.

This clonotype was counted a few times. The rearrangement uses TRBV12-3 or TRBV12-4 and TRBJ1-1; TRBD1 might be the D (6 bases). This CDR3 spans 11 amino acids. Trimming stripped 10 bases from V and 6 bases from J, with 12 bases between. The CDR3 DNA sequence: TGTGCCACCAAAGGGGGTCCTGAAGCTTTCTTT. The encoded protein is CATKGGPEAFF.

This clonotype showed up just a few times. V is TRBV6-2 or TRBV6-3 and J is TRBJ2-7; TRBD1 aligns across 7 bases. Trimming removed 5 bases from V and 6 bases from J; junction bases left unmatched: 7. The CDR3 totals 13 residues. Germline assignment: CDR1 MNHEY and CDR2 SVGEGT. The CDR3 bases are TGTGCCAGCAGTCCCCGACAGGGTGGCGAGCAGTACGTC. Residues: CASSPRQGGEQYV.

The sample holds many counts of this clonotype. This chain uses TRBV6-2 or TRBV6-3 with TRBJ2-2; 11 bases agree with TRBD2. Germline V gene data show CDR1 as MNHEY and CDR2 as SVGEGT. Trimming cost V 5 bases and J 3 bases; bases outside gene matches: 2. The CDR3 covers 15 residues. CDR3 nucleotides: TGTGCCAGCAGTACGGGACTAGCGGACACCGGGGAGCTGTTTTTT. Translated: CASSTGLADTGELFF.

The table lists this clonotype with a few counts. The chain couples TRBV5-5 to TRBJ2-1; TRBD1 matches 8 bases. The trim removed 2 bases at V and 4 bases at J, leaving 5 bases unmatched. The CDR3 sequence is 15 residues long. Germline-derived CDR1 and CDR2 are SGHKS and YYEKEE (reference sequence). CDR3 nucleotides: TGTGCCAGCAGCTTCGGACAGGGAGAGTACAATGAGCAGTTCTTC. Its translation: CASSFGQGEYNEQFF. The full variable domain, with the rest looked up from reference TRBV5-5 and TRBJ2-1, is DAGVTQSPTHLIKTRGQQVTLRCSPISGHKSVSWYQQVLGQGPQFIFQYYEKEERGRGNFPDRFSARQFPNYSSELNVNALLLGDSALYLCASSFGQGEYNEQFFGPGTRLTVL.

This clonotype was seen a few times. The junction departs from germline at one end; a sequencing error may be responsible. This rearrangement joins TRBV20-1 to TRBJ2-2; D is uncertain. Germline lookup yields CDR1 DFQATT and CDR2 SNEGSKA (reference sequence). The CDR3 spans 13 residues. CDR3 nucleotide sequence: TGCAGCACATTCGCAGAAAACATCGGGGAGCTGTTTTTT. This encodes CSTFAENIGELFF.

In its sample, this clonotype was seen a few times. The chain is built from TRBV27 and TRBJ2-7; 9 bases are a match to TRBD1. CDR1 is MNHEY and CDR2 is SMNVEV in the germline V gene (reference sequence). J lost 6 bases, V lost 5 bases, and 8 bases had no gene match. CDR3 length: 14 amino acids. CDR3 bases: TGTGCCAGCAGTGTGTCGGGACAGGGCTCCGAGCAGTACGTC. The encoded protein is CASSVSGQGSEQYV.

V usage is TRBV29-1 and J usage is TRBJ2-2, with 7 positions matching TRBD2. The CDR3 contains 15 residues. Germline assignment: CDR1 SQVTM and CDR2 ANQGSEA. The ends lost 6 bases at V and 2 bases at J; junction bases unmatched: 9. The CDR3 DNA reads TGCAGCGTCCACCCTTGGGGGGGAAACACCGGGGAGCTGTTTTTT. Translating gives CSVHPWGGNTGELFF.

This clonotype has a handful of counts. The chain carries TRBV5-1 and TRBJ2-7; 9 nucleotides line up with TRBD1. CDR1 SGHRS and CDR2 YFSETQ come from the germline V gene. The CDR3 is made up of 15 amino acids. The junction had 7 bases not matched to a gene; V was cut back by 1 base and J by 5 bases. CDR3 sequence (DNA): TGCGCCAGCAGCTTGAGGACAGGGGCCGGGGACGAGCAGTACTTC. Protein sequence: CASSLRTGAGDEQYF. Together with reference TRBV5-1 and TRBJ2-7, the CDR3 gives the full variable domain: KAGVTQTPRYLIKTRGQQVTLSCSPISGHRSVSWYQQTPGQGLQFLFEYFSETQRNKGNFPGRFSGRQFSNSRSEMNVSTLELGDSALYLCASSLRTGAGDEQYFGPGTRLTVT.